The present entry profiles one T cell receptor (beta chain) with its context. Its antigen is not identified. The data derive from a study of cytomegalovirus exposure and HLA in healthy donors. Looking at the study overall: Around 85 million unique TCR sequences came from HLA-typed donors in an early release.

This CDR3 region has 14 residues. V shed 4 bases and J 7 bases; nucleotides not matched to a gene: 7. Germline CDR1 MNHNY, CDR2 SVGAGI (reference sequence). PCR amplification relied on 60 Vbeta primers (plus 13 Jbeta primers). Using immunoSEQ multiplex PCR, the repertoire was profiled, and TCRdb retains in-frame clones only, with some absent. The table lists 90,000 to 130,000 clones, 70% to 85% of them singletons. Study results and caveats: In a later analysis, a missense DCLRE1C variant was linked to TCR beta V- and J-gene trimming. Cytomegalovirus association was listed for approximately 160 TCR beta chains.

Material for sequencing was PBMCs. The chain carries TRBV6-6 and TRBJ1-5; 7 bases line up with TRBD1. The TCR comes from a man aged 25 to 40 in good health and CMV-seropositive. CDR3 DNA: TGTGCCAGCAGTTCCGGGACAGATGGCCAGCCCCAGCATTTT. This translates into CASSSGTDGQPQHF.